This TCR beta chain was captured in a study of PD-L1 blockade in urothelial cancer. On the study more broadly: When patients started atezolizumab in the mid-2010s, it was given at 1,200 mg intravenously every 3 weeks. The median T cell count in blood samples was approximately 140,000. Researchers looked at the blood 3 weeks (second dose) and 6 weeks after treatment began.

The study collected 1 to 8 samples per patient, pretreatment and on-treatment. The repertoire was sequenced with immunoSEQ multiplex PCR; TCRdb's copy has only in-frame clones and lacks some. The table includes roughly 56,000 clones, 82% detected once. The sample was PBMCs, taken around atezolizumab (anti-PD-L1) treatment. This clonotype was obtained from a man in his 70s with urothelial cancer.

The DNA of the CDR3 is TGCGCCAGCAGCTTGGGCGACAGGGCCCACGAGCAGTACTTC. It encodes CASSLGDRAHEQYF. The rearrangement joins TRBV5-1 to TRBJ2-7, with 7 bases fitting TRBD1. This CDR3 has 14 residues. Losses at the gene ends were 0 bases for V and 5 bases for J; bases not matched to a gene: 5. Per the germline V gene, CDR1 is SGHRS and CDR2 is YFSETQ.